This T cell receptor beta chain came from a study of PD-L1 blockade in urothelial cancer (dated by TCRdb to between 2016 and 2019). With regard to the full study: Therapy was started in the mid-2010s for all patients, and atezolizumab 1,200 mg was administered intravenously every 3 weeks. About nine tenths of the roughly 29 patients were identified as males with urothelial cancer of bladder origin, and a prior smoking history was reported by 18 of 29 patients. Patients had an ECOG performance status of 0 or 1 and had received between 0 and 3 prior chemotherapy regimens. Blood samples were analyzed at 3 weeks after treatment start (second dose) and at 6 weeks after treatment start. Blood samples gave median yields of about 150,000 T cells and 80,000 to 90,000 unique TCRs, along with a median clonality of 0.080. An exploratory multi-omic analysis was conducted of the somatic, immune and clinical correlates of response to PD-L1 blockade with atezolizumab in urothelial cancer. Pretreatment tumor samples, along with matched peripheral blood collected serially before and after atezolizumab treatment, underwent TCR sequencing. Progression-free survival longer than 6 months counted as durable clinical benefit, and TCR features were additionally tested against both progression-free and overall survival. In the same patients, pretreatment tumors underwent whole exome sequencing and RNA sequencing in addition to TCR sequencing. Roughly 10 patients achieved durable clinical benefit and 20 did not. Pretreatment blood TCR-seq was available for around 29 patients, at least one posttreatment blood collection was obtained for about 25 patients, and tumor TCR-seq was available for about 25 patients.

Broader findings and caveats from the paper: Small sample size (n ≈ 28) and many exploratory analyses mean the results are intended to be hypothesis-generating. At 3 weeks after the start of treatment, tumor-associated TCR clones in peripheral blood had expanded more in patients with durable benefit (n of about 20, p = 0.022). A pretreatment peripheral blood TCR clonality below the median was linked to improved progression-free and overall survival.

In the case of this clone: Its binding antigen is unknown. It has no much larger one-base neighbor in the sample; base qualities were not kept.

The CDR1 and CDR2 encoded by the germline V gene are KGHSH and LQKENI. V is clipped by 2 bases and J by 1 base, and the sequence between their germline boundaries is 11 bases long. The CDR3 contains 15 residues, cysteine and phenylalanine counted. The kept DNA is CDR3 alone, 45 bases in frame from the first base. A total of some 30 patients with locally advanced or metastatic urothelial carcinoma, treated at Memorial Sloan Kettering on a trial protocol, made up the cohort. Peripheral blood mononuclear cells were collected pretreatment and during treatment, at between 1 and 8 total time points per patient. The Qiagen DNeasy Blood extraction kit was used to purify genomic DNA from total PBMCs and tumor samples. Collected pretreatment and during treatment, PBMCs were isolated and stored as previously described. Each PCR received spiked-in synthetic TCR analog templates so that absolute template abundance could be estimated from read counts. The immunoSEQ assay was used to amplify TCRbeta CDR3 regions from genomic DNA with bias-controlled V and J gene primers. Sequencing of rearranged TCRbeta segments was done at approximately 20X coverage. In the source study's methods: Clustering was used to correct sequencing errors, and CDR3s were annotated against IMGT to assign V, D and J genes. Only productive TCRbeta rearrangements were used in downstream analyses, excluding out-of-frame or stop-codon sequences. Clonality was computed as one minus Shannon entropy normalized by the log of the number of unique productive sequences. Fisher's exact test with Benjamini-Hochberg correction, using a cutoff of adjusted p below 0.01, was how clones that differed between time points or between blood and tumor were identified. The source is immuneACCESS, and TCRdb retained only in-frame sequences with V and J called. Part of the clones is not carried over; for the studies checked, unresolved V genes explain less than half of this, and the remainder is unexplained. That table supplies the V and J calls and clone size; D and trimming were determined from the DNA. This sample gives about 26,000 clones in total; around nine tenths of them show up just once. The ten top clones hold approximately 32% of the sample.

This sequence originates from a man between 60 and 75 years old with urothelial cancer. The chain joins TRBV18 to TRBJ2-5; the D segment cannot be called with confidence. The material was PBMCs, obtained around atezolizumab (anti-PD-L1) treatment. The nucleotide sequence is TGTGCCAGCTCACCAGCAGCGAGAGGCCAAGAGACCCAGTACTTC. This encodes CASSPAARGQETQYF.